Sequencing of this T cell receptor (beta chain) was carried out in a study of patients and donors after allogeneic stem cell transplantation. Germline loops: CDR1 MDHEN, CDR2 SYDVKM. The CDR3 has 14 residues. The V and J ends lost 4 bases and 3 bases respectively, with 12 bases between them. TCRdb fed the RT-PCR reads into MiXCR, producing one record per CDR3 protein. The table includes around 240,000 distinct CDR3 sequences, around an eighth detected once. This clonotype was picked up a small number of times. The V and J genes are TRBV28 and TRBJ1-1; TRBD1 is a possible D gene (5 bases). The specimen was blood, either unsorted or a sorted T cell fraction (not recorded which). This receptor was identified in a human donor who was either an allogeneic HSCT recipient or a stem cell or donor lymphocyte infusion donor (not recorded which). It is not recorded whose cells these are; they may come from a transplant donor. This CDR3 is CASSSPGHDTEAFF. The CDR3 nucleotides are TGTGCCAGCAGTTCGCCCGGACACGACACTGAAGCTTTCTTT.